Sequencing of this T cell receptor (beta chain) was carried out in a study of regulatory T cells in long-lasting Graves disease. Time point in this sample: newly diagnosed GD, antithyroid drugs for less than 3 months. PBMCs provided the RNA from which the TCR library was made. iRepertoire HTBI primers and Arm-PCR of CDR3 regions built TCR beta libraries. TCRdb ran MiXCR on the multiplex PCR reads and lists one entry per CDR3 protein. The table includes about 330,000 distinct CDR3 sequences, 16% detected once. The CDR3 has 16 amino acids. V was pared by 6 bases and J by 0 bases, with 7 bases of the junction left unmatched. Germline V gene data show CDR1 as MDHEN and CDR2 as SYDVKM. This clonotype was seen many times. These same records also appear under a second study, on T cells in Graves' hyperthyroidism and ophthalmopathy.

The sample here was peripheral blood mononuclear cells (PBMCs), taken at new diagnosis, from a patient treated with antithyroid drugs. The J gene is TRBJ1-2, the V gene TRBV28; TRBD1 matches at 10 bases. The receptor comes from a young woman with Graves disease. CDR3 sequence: CASRATGGLSNYGYTF. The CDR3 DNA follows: TGTGCCAGCAGGGCGACAGGGGGCCTTTCTAACTATGGCTACACCTTC.